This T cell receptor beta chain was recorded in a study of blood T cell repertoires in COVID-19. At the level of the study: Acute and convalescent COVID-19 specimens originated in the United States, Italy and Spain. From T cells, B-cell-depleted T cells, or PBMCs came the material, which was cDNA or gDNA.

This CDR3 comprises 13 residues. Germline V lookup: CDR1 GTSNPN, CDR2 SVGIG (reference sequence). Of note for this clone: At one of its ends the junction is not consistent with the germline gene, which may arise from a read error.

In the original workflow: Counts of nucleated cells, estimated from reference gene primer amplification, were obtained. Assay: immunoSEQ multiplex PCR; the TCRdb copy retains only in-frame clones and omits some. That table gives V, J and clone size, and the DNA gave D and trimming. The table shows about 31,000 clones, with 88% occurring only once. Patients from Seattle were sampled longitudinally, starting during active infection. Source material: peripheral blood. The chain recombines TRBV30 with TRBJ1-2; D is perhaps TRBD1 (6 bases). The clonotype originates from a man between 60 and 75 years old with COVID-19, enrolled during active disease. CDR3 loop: CAWRPRGGHGHTF. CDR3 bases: TGTGCCTGGAGACCTCGGGGGGGACATGGCCACACCTTC. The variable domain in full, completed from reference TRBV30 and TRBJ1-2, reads SQTIHQWPATLVQPVGSPLSLECTVEGTSNPNLYWYRQAAGRGLQLLFYSVGIGQISSEVPQNLSASRPQDRQFILSSKKLLLSDSGFYLCAWRPRGGHGHTFGSGTRLTVV.